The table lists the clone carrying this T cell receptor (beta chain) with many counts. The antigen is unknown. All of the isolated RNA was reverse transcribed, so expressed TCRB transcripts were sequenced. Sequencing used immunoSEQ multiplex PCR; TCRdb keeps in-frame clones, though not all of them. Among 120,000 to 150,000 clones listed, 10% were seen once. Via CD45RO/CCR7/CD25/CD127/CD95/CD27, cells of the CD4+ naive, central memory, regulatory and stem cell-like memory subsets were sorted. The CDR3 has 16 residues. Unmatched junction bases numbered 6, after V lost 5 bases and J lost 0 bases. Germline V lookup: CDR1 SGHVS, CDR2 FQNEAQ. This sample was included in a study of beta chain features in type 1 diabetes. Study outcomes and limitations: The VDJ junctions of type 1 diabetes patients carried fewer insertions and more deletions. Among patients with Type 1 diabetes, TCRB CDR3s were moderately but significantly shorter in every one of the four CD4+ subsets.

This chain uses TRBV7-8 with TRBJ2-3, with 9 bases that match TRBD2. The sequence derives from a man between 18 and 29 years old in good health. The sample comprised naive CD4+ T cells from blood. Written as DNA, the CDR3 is TGTGCCAGCAGCCTGACTAGCGGCGTTAGCACAGATACGCAGTATTTT. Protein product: CASSLTSGVSTDTQYF.